The following is a TCR beta chain sequence with its context. Its antigen is still unknown. This CDR3 contains 14 residues. Trimming removed 5 bases from V and 3 bases from J, with 10 bases in between. Per germline, CDR1 MNHEY and CDR2 SVGAGI. Primers included in the PCR were 60 Vbeta and 13 Jbeta primers. Using immunoSEQ multiplex PCR, the repertoire was profiled, and TCRdb retains in-frame clones only, with some absent. The sample holds around 150,000 clones, roughly 85% seen once. This specimen comes from a study of cytomegalovirus exposure and HLA in healthy donors. Findings and caveats of the study: It was taken for granted in presence/absence analyses that sequencing depth across donors was roughly uniform. Certain indistinguishable V segments, among them TRBV6-2 and TRBV6-3, were excluded. Another analysis was done later, and it associated 16,951 TCR beta sequences with HLA alleles at 0.05 false discovery rate.

Sequencing input: PBMCs. The clonotype comes from a woman aged 45-60 years in good health and CMV-seropositive. The chain employs TRBV6-5 and TRBJ2-2, with a weak D call TRBD2 (6 bases). Written as DNA, the CDR3 is TGTGCCAGCAGTCGATGGGGGGACACCGGGGAGCTGTTTTTT. Encoded protein: CASSRWGDTGELFF.